This section outlines one T cell receptor beta chain sequence together with its context. Antigen unknown. The ends were cut back, 4 bases at V and 0 bases at J, with 13 bases in the middle. The CDR3 length is 16 residues. Germline loops: CDR1 LNHDA, CDR2 SQIVND (reference sequence). The data are from a study of graft-versus-host responses after intestinal transplantation. Overall study findings and caveats: GvH clones were found in recipient marrow; some appeared first in ileum or blood.

The method was immunoSEQ multiplex PCR; TCRdb's version includes in-frame clones alone and lacks a portion of them. In the table there are around 77,000 clones, approximately 96% of which are singletons. The chain is built from TRBV19 and TRBJ2-1, with no clear D. Sequencing was performed on unstimulated CD8+ T cells sorted from spleen or lymph node cells, taken before intestinal transplant. This sequence originates from a human donor who received an intestinal transplant. CDR3 protein: CASSKIAPSSYNEQFF. In DNA form, the CDR3 reads TGTGCCAGTAGTAAGATAGCCCCGAGCTCCTACAATGAGCAGTTCTTC.